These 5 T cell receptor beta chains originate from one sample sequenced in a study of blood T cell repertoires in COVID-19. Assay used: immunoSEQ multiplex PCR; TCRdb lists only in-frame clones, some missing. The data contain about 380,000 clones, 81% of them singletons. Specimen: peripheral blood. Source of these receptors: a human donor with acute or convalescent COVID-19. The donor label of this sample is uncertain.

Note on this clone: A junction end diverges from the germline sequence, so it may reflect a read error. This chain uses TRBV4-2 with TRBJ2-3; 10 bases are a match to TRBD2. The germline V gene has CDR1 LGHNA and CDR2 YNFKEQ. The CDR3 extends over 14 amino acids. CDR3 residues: CASSPGTSADTQFF. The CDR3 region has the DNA TGTGCCAGCAGCCCCGGGACTAGCGCAGATACGCAGTTTTTT.

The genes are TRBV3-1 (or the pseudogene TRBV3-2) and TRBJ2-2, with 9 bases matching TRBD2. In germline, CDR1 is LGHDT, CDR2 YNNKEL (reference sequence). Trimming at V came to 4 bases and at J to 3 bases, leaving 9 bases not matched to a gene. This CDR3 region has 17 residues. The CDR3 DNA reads TGTGCCAGCAGCCTCCCAACGACTAGCGGCCACACCGGGGAGCTGTTTTTT. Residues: CASSLPTTSGHTGELFF.

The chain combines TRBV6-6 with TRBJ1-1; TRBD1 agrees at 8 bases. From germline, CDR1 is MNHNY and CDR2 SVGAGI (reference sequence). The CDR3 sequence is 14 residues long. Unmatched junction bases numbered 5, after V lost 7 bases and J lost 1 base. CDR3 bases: TGTGCCAGCACCTGGACAGGGAGGAACACTGAAGCTTTCTTT. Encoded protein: CASTWTGRNTEAFF.

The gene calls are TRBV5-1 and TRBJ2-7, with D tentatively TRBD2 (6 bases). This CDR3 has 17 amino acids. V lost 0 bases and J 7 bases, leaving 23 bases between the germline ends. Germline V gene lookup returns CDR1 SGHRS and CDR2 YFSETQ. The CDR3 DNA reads TGCGCCAGCAGCTTGGGATCCGGGAGAAAGGCCGGCGGGGAGCAGTACTTC. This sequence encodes CASSLGSGRKAGGEQYF.

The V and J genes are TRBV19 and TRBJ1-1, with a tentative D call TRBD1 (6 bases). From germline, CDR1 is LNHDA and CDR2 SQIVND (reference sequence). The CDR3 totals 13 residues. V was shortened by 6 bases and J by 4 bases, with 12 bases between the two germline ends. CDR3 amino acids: CASRNTGSTEAFF. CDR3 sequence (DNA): TGTGCCAGTAGGAATACAGGGAGCACTGAAGCTTTCTTT.